This T cell receptor (beta chain) was found in a study of blood T cells in healthy people across ages (dated by TCRdb to between 2015 and 2016). Some background on the complete study: Template switching captured roughly one uniquely barcoded TCR beta cDNA molecule per two T cells in model experiments. Age-related changes in TCR beta repertoire diversity were measured in the study by deep sequencing normalized with unique cDNA molecular identifiers. Four age groups were formed from the donors: young (average about 15 years), middle-aged (less than 40), aged (62) and long-lived (about 75). Donors of different ages were randomly distributed across sequencing lanes to avoid experimental bias. Two additional independent replicas of 1 million unique cDNA reads from the same blood draw were analyzed for two donors (one aged 18 to 30 and one aged 80 or older). The study at large found these results: Donor CMV infection status was unknown, potentially confounding age-related changes in expanded clonotypes. As age increased, observed TCR beta diversity per million T cells dropped in a roughly linear way, and a significant reduction was already evident by age approximately 40. Observed TCR beta diversity correlated strongly with the percentage of naive T cells measured by flow cytometry. Since profiling was done on bulk unsorted PBMCs, naive and antigen-experienced compartments could not be conclusively compared. Estimates of total diversity from one million sequenced T cells were regarded as lower bounds and underestimates. The long-lived group showed more naive CD4+ T cells, fewer expanded clones and increased TCR diversity than the aged group, suggesting age selection.

Details on this clonotype: Its antigen is not yet known. No much larger clone exists at a distance of one base, and base qualities are not known.

The donors were roughly 39 Caucasian individuals from Russia, aged roughly 6 to 100 years, who were systemically healthy. Each donor gave roughly 11 milliliters of peripheral blood, drawn into EDTA-treated Vacutainer tubes. Ficoll-Paque density-gradient centrifugation was used to isolate PBMCs, with at least 7 million obtained per sample. Trizol reagent was used to extract total RNA from the PBMCs, yielding at least 5 micrograms per sample. For every donor, an aliquot of PBMCs went through flow cytometry to measure the percentages of naive CD45RAhigh/CD27high T cells. Library method: 5' RACE. The sample was run on an Illumina HiSeq 2500. A second 7 to 11 cycle PCR used a sample-barcoded 5' primer and a J-beta primer mix. A unique molecular identifier was introduced onto each TCR beta cDNA molecule by a template-switch 5' adaptor carrying 12 random nucleotides. Each sample yielded at least 2.5 million CDR3-containing paired-end reads. First-strand cDNA synthesis was performed from all RNA using the Mint cDNA synthesis kit, with priming by a TRBC-specific oligonucleotide. All cDNA was treated with uracil-DNA glycosylase and then went through a first 18-cycle PCR with the universal primers M1SS and BC2_uni_R. The authors processed their data as follows. For normalization, 1 million high-quality reads, each with a distinct molecular identifier, were randomly selected from each sample. Reads sharing molecular identifiers were discarded rather than binned into consensus sequences. MiTCR, with a Q25 quality threshold and the strictest error-elimination algorithm, was used for CDR3 identification, clonotype clustering and error correction. A nonparametric unseen species model using Euler transformation provided a lower-bound estimate of total TCR beta diversity. TCRdb reworked the public reads: Q25 trimming with fastp, MiXCR clone assembly, productive beta chains retained. Here each entry gathers all rows of one CDR3 protein and keeps the most common genes and DNA. TCRdb assigned the V and J calls; the authors' analysis was not used. The sample profile shows about 1,400,000 distinct CDR3 sequences; approximately 59% of them were found once. The ten biggest clones cover over 5% of the sample.

Trimmed from V: 4 bases; trimmed from J: 0 bases; junction bases lacking a gene match: 9. The germline V gene gives CDR1 as SGHTA and CDR2 as FQGNSA. The CDR3 starts with the cysteine, ends with the phenylalanine, and has 18 residues. Only the CDR3 DNA is retained, 54 bases long and in frame from the first base. The rearrangement combines TRBV7-2 with TRBJ2-6, with 7 bases aligning to TRBD2. The sample consisted of blood. This clonotype was obtained from a man aged 18 to 29 in good health. DNA sequence: TGTGCCAGCAGCTGGCGATTCGGGGGGAGCTCTGGGGCCAACGTCCTGACTTTC. It translates to CASSWRFGGSSGANVLTF.